Listed below are T cell receptor beta chains from one sample, sequenced in a study of technical replicates of blood from a few donors. Generated by immunoSEQ multiplex PCR, the TCRdb table keeps only in-frame clones and is missing some. Altogether more than 65,000 clones are present, approximately 93% being singletons, with the ten largest covering 0.35% to 0.45%. Sequencing used T cells isolated from PBMCs. These receptors were obtained from a human donor in good health. Each CDR3 is given with its conserved first and last residue. The order of the fields is J gene, D gene, V gene, CDR3 DNA, CDR3 protein. D genes are given only for firm matches.

>TRBJ1-3|TRBD1|TRBV7-9
TGTGCCAGCAGTTCCGGACAGGGAGGTCGAAACACCATATATTTT
CASSSGQGGRNTIYF
>TRBJ1-4|NA|TRBV7-8
TGTGCCAGCAGTCAGGGCATGTGGTATGAAAAACTGTTTTTT
CASSQGMWYEKLFF
>TRBJ2-7|TRBD1|TRBV16
TGTGCCAGCAGTTTGGACAGGGTCAGCTCCTACGAGCAGTACTTC
CASSLDRVSSYEQYF
>TRBJ2-3|TRBD2|TRBV19
TGTGCCAGTAGTATCGAAGCGGGGCTCACAGATACGCAGTATTTT
CASSIEAGLTDTQYF
>TRBJ1-2|NA|TRBV29-1
TGCAGCGTTGAAGAAAACAGGGCTTATGGCTACACCTTC
CSVEENRAYGYTF
>TRBJ2-1|NA|TRBV10-3
TGTGCCATCAGCCCGAAGCGGAACCATGGCGGTGAGCAGTTCTTC
CAISPKRNHGGEQFF
>TRBJ2-7|TRBD1|TRBV2
TGTGCCCTAGGGGACAGCCGCAGCTACGAGCAGTACTTC
CALGDSRSYEQYF
>TRBJ2-1|TRBD2|TRBV5-1
TGCGCCAGCAGCTTGGTTGCGGGAGAAAGCCATGAGCAGTTCTTC
CASSLVAGESHEQFF
>TRBJ2-1|TRBD2|TRBV5-6
TGTGCCAGCAGCTTACTAGCGGGGAGCTCCTACAATGAGCAGTTCTTC
CASSLLAGSSYNEQFF
>TRBJ2-7|NA|TRBV5-4
TGTGCCAGCAGCTTGACCCCGCTGGGTGGGCAGAACGAGCAGTACTTC
CASSLTPLGGQNEQYF
>TRBJ2-1|TRBD2|TRBV5-1
TGCGCCAGCAGACCGAACGAAAAGCGGGAGAAGTACAATGAGCAGTTCTTC
CASRPNEKREKYNEQFF
>TRBJ2-7|TRBD2|TRBV19
TGTGCCAGTAGTATAGATCATAACGGGAGGATCGGCGAGCAGTACTTC
CASSIDHNGRIGEQYF
>TRBJ2-1|NA|TRBV2
TGTGCCAGCACCAGGGCCTTCGAACGTGAGCAGTTCTTC
CASTRAFEREQFF
>TRBJ2-7|TRBD1|TRBV28
TGTGCCAGCAGTCCGGGGACAGGGCCCTACGAGCAGTACTTC
CASSPGTGPYEQYF
>TRBJ2-7|TRBD2|TRBV7-2
TGTGCCAGCAGCTTCTCGCTTGAGCGGGAGCTCCGGTACTTC
CASSFSLERELRYF
>TRBJ2-7|NA|TRBV29-1
TGCAGCGTTGTATTCTCTCCGGGTTCCCCACCCTACGAGCAGTACTTC
CSVVFSPGSPPYEQYF